This T cell receptor beta chain is drawn from a study of T-cell memory formation after mild COVID-19. Study observations and caveats: CD4+ contracting clones lay mainly in CM and EM, CD8+ ones in EMRA.

In this sample, this clonotype turned up a few times. As yet, its antigen is unknown. Libraries for TCRalpha and TCRbeta carried sample barcodes and unique molecular identifiers via 5'RACE. One entry per CDR3 protein results from TCRdb running MiXCR on the 5' RACE reads. The sample gives roughly 500,000 distinct CDR3 sequences, 20% of which show up once; around 12% is in the top ten. CDR3 length: 16 amino acids. V lost 4 bases to trimming and J lost 4 bases, with 20 bases between them. Germline lookup yields CDR1 MDHEN and CDR2 SYDVKM. The sequencing sample was made of PBMCs or a T cell subset sorted from them (not recorded which). The V gene is TRBV28, the J gene TRBJ2-7, with TRBD2 as a possible D gene (6 bases). This receptor was taken from an adult woman who had mild COVID-19 (a few samples of this study predate the infection). Cell type and time point are not known. The CDR3 nucleotides are TGTGCCAGCAGTTATCCCTGGGCGGGGTCAAAGTACGAGCAGTACTTC. Residues: CASSYPWAGSKYEQYF. The whole variable domain, remainder taken from reference TRBV28 and TRBJ2-7, is DVKVTQSSRYLVKRTGEKVFLECVQDMDHENMFWYRQDPGLGLRLIYFSYDVKMKEKGDIPEGYSVSREKKERFSLILESASTNQTSMYLCASSYPWAGSKYEQYFGPGTRLTVT.